This T cell receptor (beta chain) is from a study of patients and donors after allogeneic stem cell transplantation. This clonotype was recorded a few times. The V gene lost 7 bases and the J gene lost 5 bases, with 12 bases spanning the gap. There are 13 residues in the CDR3. CDR1 and CDR2 from the germline V gene are MNHNS and SASEGT. A single record per CDR3 protein comes from TCRdb applying MiXCR to the RT-PCR reads. In the table there are about 960,000 distinct CDR3 sequences, about a sixth of which are singletons. This chain joins TRBV6-1 and TRBJ2-1; D unresolved. This clonotype originated in a human donor who was either an allogeneic HSCT recipient or a stem cell or donor lymphocyte infusion donor (not recorded which). It is not recorded whose cells these are; they may come from a transplant donor. Material for sequencing was blood, either unsorted or a sorted T cell fraction (not recorded which). The CDR3 DNA is TGTGCCAGCACTAGAGCTAGGAACAATGAGCAGTTCTTC. Translated, it gives CASTRARNNEQFF.